This T cell receptor beta chain was observed in a study of T-cell memory formation after mild COVID-19. Study-level points and caveats: The appearance of some responding clones in pre-infection memory suggested that cross-reactive memory joined. CM and EM subsets held most contracting CD4+ clones; EMRA held CD8+ ones. Whether second-wave clones peaking at day 37 were SARS-CoV-2 specific went unconfirmed. Clones shrinking between day 15 and 85 showed a balanced CD4/CD8 split, and those that grew later tilted toward CD4+.

TCRdb called the 5' RACE reads again in MiXCR, with one record for every CDR3 protein. The table records over 150,000 distinct CDR3 sequences, about a fifth of them present only once. The germline CDR1 and CDR2 sequences are SEHNR and FQNEAQ (reference sequence). The CDR3 has 15 amino acids. Trimming shortened V by 1 base and J by 3 bases, and 13 bases separated the two germline ends. To note about this clonotype: The antigen is not known.

The TCR comes from an adult woman who had mild COVID-19 (a few samples of this study predate the infection). Cell type and time point are not known. The chain employs TRBV7-9 and TRBJ2-7; no firm D call. The sample taken for sequencing was PBMCs or a T cell subset sorted from them (not recorded which). The CDR3 spells CASSLVGVGHYEQYF. In DNA, the CDR3 is TGTGCCAGCAGCTTAGTTGGGGTCGGCCACTACGAGCAGTACTTC. Filled out from reference TRBV7-9 and TRBJ2-7, the complete variable domain reads DTGVSQNPRHKITKRGQNVTFRCDPISEHNRLYWYRQTLGQGPEFLTYFQNEAQLEKSRLLSDRFSAERPKGSFSTLEIQRTEQGDSAMYLCASSLVGVGHYEQYFGPGTRLTVT.